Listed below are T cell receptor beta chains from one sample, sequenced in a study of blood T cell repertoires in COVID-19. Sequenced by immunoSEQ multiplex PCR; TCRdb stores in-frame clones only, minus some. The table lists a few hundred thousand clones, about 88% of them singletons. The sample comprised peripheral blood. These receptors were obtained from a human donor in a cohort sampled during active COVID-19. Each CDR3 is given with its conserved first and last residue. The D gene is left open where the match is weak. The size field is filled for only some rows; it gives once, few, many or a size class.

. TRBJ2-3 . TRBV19 CASSIGGYTDTQYF TGTGCCAGTAGTATTGGAGGGTACACAGATACGCAGTATTTT
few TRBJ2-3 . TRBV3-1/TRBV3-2 CASSQAGRTDTQYF TGTGCCAGCAGCCAAGCAGGGCGCACAGATACGCAGTATTTT
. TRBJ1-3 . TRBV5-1 CASSLAPQGSGNTIYF TGCGCCAGCAGCTTGGCTCCACAGGGCTCTGGAAACACCATATATTTT
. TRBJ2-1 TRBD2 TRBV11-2 CASSPRERAGGPRQFF TGTGCCAGCAGCCCCCGGGAACGAGCGGGAGGGCCTAGGCAGTTCTTC
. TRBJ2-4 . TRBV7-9 CASSFSGPLAKNIQYF TGTGCCAGCAGCTTCTCAGGGCCCCTAGCCAAAAACATTCAGTACTTC
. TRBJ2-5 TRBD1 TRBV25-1 CASSETGTGGRETQYF TGTGCCAGCAGTGAAACCGGGACAGGCGGTCGAGAGACCCAGTACTTC
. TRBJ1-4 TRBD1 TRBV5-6 CASSGQGVATNEKLFF TGTGCCAGCAGCGGACAGGGTGTTGCAACTAATGAAAAACTGTTTTTT
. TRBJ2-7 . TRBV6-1 CASSEAPGASHEQYF TGTGCCAGCAGTGAAGCGCCTGGGGCCTCCCACGAGCAGTACTTC
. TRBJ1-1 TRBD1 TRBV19 CASSMTWGQKAFF TGTGCCAGTAGTATGACTTGGGGACAGAAAGCTTTCTTT
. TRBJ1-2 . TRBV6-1 CASSELGRSSGYTF TGTGCCAGCAGTGAACTGGGGAGGAGTTCTGGCTACACCTTC
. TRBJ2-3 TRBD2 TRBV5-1 CASSSSGRTDTQYF TGCGCCAGCAGCTCTAGCGGTCGCACAGATACGCAGTATTTT
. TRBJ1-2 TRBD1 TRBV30 CAWSPYTTGTHGYTF TGTGCCTGGAGTCCATACACGACAGGGACCCATGGCTACACCTTC
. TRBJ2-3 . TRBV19 CASTTGQSTDTQYF TGTGCCAGCACGACAGGACAAAGCACAGATACGCAGTATTTT
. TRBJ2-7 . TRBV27 CASSLGAPGQYGEQYF TGTGCCAGCAGTTTGGGGGCCCCAGGGCAATACGGCGAGCAGTACTTC
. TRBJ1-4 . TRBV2 CASRGVGEKLFF TGTGCCAGCAGAGGGGTTGGGGAAAAACTGTTTTTT
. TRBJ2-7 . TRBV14 CASSQRTSAYEQYF TGTGCCAGCAGCCAAAGGACATCTGCCTACGAGCAGTACTTC
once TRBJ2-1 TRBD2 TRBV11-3 CASSVRTSGSSNEQFF TGTGCCAGCAGCGTCAGGACTAGCGGGAGTAGTAATGAGCAGTTCTTC
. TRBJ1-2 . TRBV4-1 CASSQVITGTNYGYTF TGCGCCAGCAGCCAAGTTATTACAGGGACTAACTATGGCTACACCTTC
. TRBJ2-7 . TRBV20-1 CSARREYEQYF TGCAGTGCTAGGAGGGAGTACGAGCAGTACTTC
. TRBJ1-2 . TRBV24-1 CATSPGNYGYTF TGTGCCACCAGTCCAGGCAACTATGGCTACACCTTC
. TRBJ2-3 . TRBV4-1 CASSQESLATDTQYF TGCGCCAGCAGCCAAGAATCGCTAGCCACAGATACGCAGTATTTT
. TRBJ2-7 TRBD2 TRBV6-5 CASTPPAGGEQYF TGTGCCAGCACCCCGCCAGCGGGGGGTGAGCAGTACTTC
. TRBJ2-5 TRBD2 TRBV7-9 CASSYTSGGAGTQYF TGTGCCAGCAGCTATACTAGCGGGGGGGCAGGAACCCAGTACTTC
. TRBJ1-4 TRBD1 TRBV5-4 CASSLGQGSEKLFF TGTGCCAGCAGCTTGGGACAGGGGAGTGAAAAACTGTTTTTT
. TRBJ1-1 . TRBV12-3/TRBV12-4 CASSIGGGQVAFF TGTGCCAGCAGCATTGGGGGAGGACAAGTGGCTTTCTTT
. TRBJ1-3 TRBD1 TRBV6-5 CASRLGQLSGNTIYF TGTGCCAGCAGGCTGGGACAGCTCTCTGGAAACACCATATATTTT
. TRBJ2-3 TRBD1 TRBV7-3 CASSTNQGATDTQYF TGTGCCAGCAGCACCAACCAGGGGGCGACAGATACGCAGTATTTT
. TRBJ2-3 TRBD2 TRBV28 CASSSPGFSSGRPTDTQYF TGTGCCAGCAGTTCTCCGGGGTTTTCCAGCGGGAGGCCCACAGATACGCAGTATTTT
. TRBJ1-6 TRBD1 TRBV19 CATSQGGNSPLHF TGTGCCACGTCACAGGGGGGGAATTCACCCCTCCACTTT
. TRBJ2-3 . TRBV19 CASKTGAGTDTQYF TGTGCCAGTAAAACGGGAGCGGGCACAGATACGCAGTATTTT
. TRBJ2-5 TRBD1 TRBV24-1 CATSDPLKTGGQETQYF TGTGCCACCAGTGATCCTCTTAAGACAGGGGGGCAAGAGACCCAGTACTTC
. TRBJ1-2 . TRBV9 CASSVLPGNYGYTF TGTGCCAGCAGCGTACTTCCAGGCAACTATGGCTACACCTTC
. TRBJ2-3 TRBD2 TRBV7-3 CASSLMTSGGTDTQYF TGTGCCAGCAGCTTAATGACTAGCGGGGGCACAGATACGCAGTATTTT
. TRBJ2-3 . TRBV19 CASTERGTDTQYF TGTGCCAGTACGGAGAGGGGCACAGATACGCAGTATTTT
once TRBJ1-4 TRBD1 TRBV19 CASSRGTELNEKLFF TGTGCCAGTAGTCGAGGGACAGAACTTAATGAAAAACTGTTTTTT
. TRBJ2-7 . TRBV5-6 CASRPLADYEQYF TGTGCCAGCAGGCCCCTGGCAGACTACGAGCAGTACTTC
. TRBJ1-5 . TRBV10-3 CAISRGGDGQPQHF TGTGCCATCAGTAGGGGGGGGGATGGTCAGCCCCAGCATTTT
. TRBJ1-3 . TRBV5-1 CASSLLPGSFGNTIYF TGCGCCAGCAGCTTGCTCCCCGGGAGCTTTGGAAACACCATATATTTT
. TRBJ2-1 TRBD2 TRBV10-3 CAISDRASGGGNEQFF TGTGCCATCAGTGACCGGGCTAGCGGGGGTGGGAATGAGCAGTTCTTC
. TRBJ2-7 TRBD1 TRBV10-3 CATKTGGPYEQYF TGTGCCACGAAGACAGGGGGCCCCTACGAGCAGTACTTC
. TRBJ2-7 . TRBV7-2 CASSLEWASSYEQYF TGTGCCAGCAGCTTAGAATGGGCCAGCTCCTACGAGCAGTACTTC
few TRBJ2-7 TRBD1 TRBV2 CASSRARTGNSYEQYF TGTGCCAGCAGTCGAGCCAGGACAGGGAACTCCTACGAGCAGTACTTC
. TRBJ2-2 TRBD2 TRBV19 CASSKGTSGRATGELFF TGTGCCAGTAGTAAAGGGACTAGCGGGAGGGCCACCGGGGAGCTGTTTTTT
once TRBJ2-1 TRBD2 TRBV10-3 CAISEASGGYYNEQFF TGTGCCATCAGTGAGGCAAGCGGGGGTTACTACAATGAGCAGTTCTTC
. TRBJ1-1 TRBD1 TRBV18 CASSTDRGTEAFF TGTGCCAGCTCTACCGACAGGGGGACTGAAGCTTTCTTT
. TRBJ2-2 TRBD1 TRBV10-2 CASSEGTGDIGELFF TGCGCCAGCAGTGAGGGGACAGGGGATATCGGGGAGCTGTTTTTT